This is a list of T cell receptor beta chains from one sample in a study of PD-L1 blockade in urothelial cancer. Clones were read by immunoSEQ multiplex PCR, and TCRdb kept only the in-frame ones, dropping some. The sample contains some 100,000 clones, 91% of which appear only once. This material consisted of PBMCs, taken around atezolizumab (anti-PD-L1) treatment. These receptors came from an elderly woman with urothelial cancer. CDR3s include the opening cysteine and the closing phenylalanine or tryptophan. Fields, in order: V gene, J gene, D gene, clone size, CDR3 protein, CDR3 DNA. D genes are given only for firm matches. Size is omitted from some rows. Given values are once, few, many or a class for expanded clones.

>TRBV19|TRBJ1-3|.|.
CASSIKNRFSGNTIYF
TGTGCCAGTAGTATAAAGAACAGGTTCTCTGGAAACACCATATATTTT
>TRBV9|TRBJ2-1|TRBD2|.
CASSLTSGRNEQFF
TGTGCCAGCAGCTTGACTAGCGGGAGGAATGAGCAGTTCTTC
>TRBV2|TRBJ2-7|.|.
CASSAAYEQYF
TGTGCCAGCAGTGCTGCCTACGAGCAGTACTTC
>TRBV14|TRBJ1-4|TRBD1|.
CASGRQGVNEKLFF
TGTGCCAGCGGGCGACAGGGGGTTAATGAAAAACTGTTTTTT
>TRBV27|TRBJ2-5|.|.
CASSSSGSVWETQYF
TGTGCCAGCAGTTCCTCCGGGTCCGTCTGGGAGACCCAGTACTTC
>TRBV9|TRBJ1-1|.|.
CASSPWTAGSNTEAFF
TGTGCCAGCAGCCCCTGGACAGCGGGATCGAACACTGAAGCTTTCTTT
>TRBV7-3|TRBJ2-3|TRBD2|few
CASSSGLAGGDGWDTQYF
TGTGCCAGCAGCTCGGGACTAGCGGGAGGGGATGGTTGGGATACGCAGTATTTT
>TRBV30|TRBJ1-5|.|.
CAWSLGGRGQPQHF
TGTGCCTGGAGTTTAGGGGGACGGGGTCAGCCCCAGCATTTT
>TRBV6-6|TRBJ1-5|TRBD1|few
CASRGQGTSQPQHF
TGTGCCAGCAGGGGACAGGGGACGAGTCAGCCCCAGCATTTT
>TRBV15|TRBJ2-3|TRBD1|.
CATSRSGTASTDTQYF
TGTGCCACCAGCAGATCTGGGACAGCTAGCACAGATACGCAGTATTTT
>TRBV5-1|TRBJ1-4|.|.
CASSRNTGNNEKLFF
TGCGCCAGCAGCCGAAACACAGGGAATAATGAAAAACTGTTTTTT
>TRBV9|TRBJ2-5|.|.
CASSVLGSQETQYF
TGTGCCAGCAGCGTACTAGGCAGTCAAGAGACCCAGTACTTC
>TRBV15|TRBJ2-3|TRBD2|.
CATSGRVGLAGGPVVTDTQYF
TGTGCCACCAGCGGTAGGGTAGGACTAGCGGGAGGGCCGGTCGTCACAGATACGCAGTATTTT
>TRBV15|TRBJ2-1|TRBD2|.
CATSPSWREGFSYNEQFF
TGTGCCACCAGCCCTTCTTGGCGGGAGGGTTTCTCCTACAATGAGCAGTTCTTC
>TRBV11-3|TRBJ1-3|.|.
CASSPQGSGNTIYF
TGTGCCAGCAGCCCCCAGGGCTCTGGAAACACCATATATTTT
>TRBV4-1|TRBJ2-1|.|.
CASSQDQSGSYNEQFF
TGCGCCAGCAGCCAAGATCAGAGCGGATCCTACAATGAGCAGTTCTTC
>TRBV6-1|TRBJ1-1|TRBD1|.
CASSSGQGLHTEAFF
TGTGCCAGCAGTAGCGGACAGGGGCTGCACACTGAAGCTTTCTTT
>TRBV10-2|TRBJ2-3|.|.
CATLAASTDTQYF
TGCGCCACCCTAGCAGCAAGCACAGATACGCAGTATTTT
>TRBV6-1|TRBJ2-1|TRBD1|.
CASSEAIQGDEQFF
TGTGCCAGCAGTGAAGCGATTCAGGGGGATGAGCAGTTCTTC
>TRBV11-3|TRBJ2-7|TRBD1|.
CASSPGGTGDYEQYF
TGTGCCAGCAGCCCTGGGGGGACAGGGGACTACGAGCAGTACTTC
>TRBV5-1|TRBJ2-1|TRBD2|.
CASSPGLAGAGEQFF
TGCGCCAGCAGCCCGGGACTAGCGGGAGCCGGTGAGCAGTTCTTC
>TRBV30|TRBJ1-5|TRBD1|.
CAWNGQGNQPQHF
TGTGCCTGGAACGGACAGGGGAATCAGCCCCAGCATTTT
>TRBV2|TRBJ2-7|TRBD1|.
CASRGQGAQEQYF
TGTGCCAGCAGGGGACAGGGGGCGCAGGAGCAGTACTTC
>TRBV27|TRBJ1-5|.|.
CASSFQASNQPQHF
TGTGCCAGCAGTTTCCAGGCTAGCAATCAGCCCCAGCATTTT
>TRBV28|TRBJ1-4|.|once
CASRVHSIGLKEKLFF
TGTGCCAGCAGGGTCCACTCGATCGGGTTAAAGGAAAAACTGTTTTTT
>TRBV27|TRBJ2-7|.|.
CASSIRQRFPYEQYF
TGTGCCAGCAGTATCAGACAGCGTTTTCCCTACGAGCAGTACTTC
>TRBV5-1|TRBJ2-7|.|.
CASSLLSGFGREQYF
TGCGCCAGCAGCTTGTTATCGGGGTTCGGGCGCGAGCAGTACTTC
>TRBV27|TRBJ2-7|.|few
CASGASVPHEQYF
TGTGCCAGCGGCGCTAGCGTCCCCCACGAGCAGTACTTC
>TRBV7-3|TRBJ2-2|.|.
CASSPDRRSAGELFF
TGTGCCAGCAGCCCTGACAGGAGGTCTGCCGGGGAGCTGTTTTTT
>TRBV28|TRBJ1-4|.|.
CASSLLGQSTNEKLFF
TGTGCCAGCAGTTTACTCGGACAGTCAACTAATGAAAAACTGTTTTTT
>TRBV5-1|TRBJ2-3|TRBD2|.
CASRAATSGRAPDTQYF
TGCGCCAGCAGAGCGGCTACTAGCGGGAGGGCTCCGGATACGCAGTATTTT
>TRBV27|TRBJ2-3|TRBD2|.
CASSLKSTSGSHPSTSTDTQYF
TGTGCCAGCAGTCTCAAATCAACTAGCGGGAGTCACCCAAGCACTAGCACAGATACGCAGTATTTT
>TRBV29-1|TRBJ2-7|TRBD2|.
CSAGLAGGYEQYF
TGCAGCGCCGGACTAGCGGGAGGCTACGAGCAGTACTTC
>TRBV6-5|TRBJ2-7|TRBD2|.
CASSKTSGRTHEQYF
TGTGCCAGCAGTAAGACTAGCGGGAGGACCCACGAGCAGTACTTC
>TRBV25-1|TRBJ2-7|TRBD1|.
CASRDRAYEQYF
TGTGCCAGCAGGGACAGGGCCTACGAGCAGTACTTC
>TRBV21-1|TRBJ2-6|.|.
CASSKRGLPNPSGANVLTF
TGTGCCAGCAGCAAACGGGGACTCCCAAACCCCTCTGGGGCCAACGTCCTGACTTTC
>TRBV5-1|TRBJ2-7|TRBD2|.
CASAALAASYEQYF
TGCGCCAGCGCGGCACTAGCGGCTTCATACGAGCAGTACTTC
>TRBV7-9|TRBJ1-1|TRBD1|.
CASSLTGQGDTEAFF
TGTGCCAGCAGCTTAACCGGACAGGGAGACACTGAAGCTTTCTTT
>TRBV28|TRBJ1-5|TRBD1|few
CASSSTGGPNQPQHF
TGTGCCAGCAGTTCCACAGGGGGCCCCAATCAGCCCCAGCATTTT
>TRBV27|TRBJ2-3|.|.
CASSLAGADTQYF
TGTGCCAGCAGTCTTGCAGGGGCGGATACGCAGTATTTT
>TRBV7-8|TRBJ2-7|.|.
CASTPTRGSYEQYF
TGTGCCAGCACCCCAACCCGAGGGTCCTACGAGCAGTACTTC